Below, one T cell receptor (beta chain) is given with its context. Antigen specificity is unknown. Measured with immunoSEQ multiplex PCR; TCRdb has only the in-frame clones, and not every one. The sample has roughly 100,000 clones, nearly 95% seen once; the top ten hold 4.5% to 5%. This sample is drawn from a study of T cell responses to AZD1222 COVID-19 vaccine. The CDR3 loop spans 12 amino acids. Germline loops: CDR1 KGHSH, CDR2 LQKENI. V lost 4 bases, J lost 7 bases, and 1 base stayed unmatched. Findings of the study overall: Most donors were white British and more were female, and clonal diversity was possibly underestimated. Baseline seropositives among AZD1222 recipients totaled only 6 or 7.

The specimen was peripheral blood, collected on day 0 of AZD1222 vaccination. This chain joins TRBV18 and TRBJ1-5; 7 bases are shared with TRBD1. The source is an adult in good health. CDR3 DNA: TGTGCCAGCTCACTCAGGGGGCAGCCCCAGCATTTT. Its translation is CASSLRGQPQHF.